The TCR beta chain under discussion was sequenced for a study of T cell responses to AZD1222 COVID-19 vaccine. Study details: Second doses were pooled across both intervals (about 4 or about 12 weeks).

Worth noting for this clone: The antigen is not known.

TCRdb keeps only in-frame clones here, not all; method: immunoSEQ multiplex PCR. The table records about 110,000 clones, nearly 90% of them present only once. Regarding the study as a whole: Spike regions recognized by vaccine-associated CD4 TCRs spanned the protein, led by 160-218 and 743-854. With two AZD1222 doses given, Spike-specific TCR breadth and depth both rose. White British donors predominated, females outnumbered males, and clonal diversity was possibly underestimated.

The sequenced sample was peripheral blood, obtained on day 0 of AZD1222 vaccination. The clonotype was recovered from an adult in good health.

The CDR3 loop reads CSVEAQIAGGYNEQFF. The CDR3 DNA sequence: TGCAGCGTTGAAGCCCAAATAGCGGGAGGATACAATGAGCAGTTCTTC. The chain couples TRBV29-1 to TRBJ2-1, with TRBD2 identical over 10 bases. The CDR3 loop spans 16 amino acids. V trimming: 1 base; J trimming: 4 bases; junction bases outside the gene matches: 7. Germline-derived CDR1 and CDR2 are SQVTM and ANQGSEA.